Presented here are 14 T cell receptor beta chains from one specimen sequenced in a study of CD4 T cells in relation to SARS-CoV-2 and coronaviruses. The unexposed donors gave CD4+ T cells in about 2011-2018, prior to COVID-19. CD4+ T cells were isolated from the cells after about ten days of culture. Antigen specificity for these receptors is unknown. Using immunoSEQ multiplex PCR, the repertoire was profiled, and TCRdb retains in-frame clones only, with some absent. The table lists 18,000 or so clones, about 80% of them singletons, with around 30% in the top ten. Sequencing input: CD4+ T cells from PBMCs, cultured in vitro. The receptors were gathered from a human donor in good health.

The rearrangement uses TRBV4-1 and TRBJ1-2; D is uncertain. V was clipped by 1 base and J by 3 bases, with 9 bases between them. This CDR3 region has 14 residues. Germline V gene data show CDR1 as MGHRA and CDR2 as YSYEKL. The CDR3 DNA is TGCGCCAGCAGCCAAGTCCTATCCGACTATGGCTACACCTTC. It translates to CASSQVLSDYGYTF.

This clone has a single count. The chain is built from TRBV28 and TRBJ2-7, with no clear D. The CDR3 consists of 13 residues. Between the trimmed V and J ends, which lost 1 base and 5 bases, there was a span of 9 bases. CDR1 and CDR2 (germline): MDHEN, SYDVKM. The chain's CDR3 is CASSLSRFNEQYF. CDR3 DNA: TGTGCCAGCAGTTTATCCAGGTTCAACGAGCAGTACTTC.

CDR3 amino acids: CASSLTSQQANTQYF. CDR3 DNA sequence: TGTGCCAGCAGCTTGACTAGCCAGCAGGCCAATACGCAGTATTTT. The V call is TRBV11-3, the J call TRBJ2-3; 7 nucleotides match TRBD2. CDR1 and CDR2 (germline): SGHNT, YENEEA. V dropped 3 bases and J dropped 7; count of bases not matched to a gene: 10. This CDR3 has 15 residues.

The chain carries TRBV29-1 and TRBJ1-2, with D perhaps matching TRBD1 (6 bases). The CDR3 sequence is 14 residues long. Trimming shortened V by 0 bases and J by 8 bases, and 16 bases separated the two germline ends. Germline CDR1 is SQVTM and CDR2 is ANQGSEA. The CDR3 spells CSVEETHGGGGYTF. The CDR3 DNA is TGCAGCGTTGAAGAAACCCACGGAGGGGGAGGCTACACCTTC.

DNA of the CDR3: TGTGCCAGCAGCGCTACAGGGGGCGCGGGGGAGACCCAGTACTTC. It is translated as CASSATGGAGETQYF. V usage is TRBV9 and J usage is TRBJ2-5; TRBD1 matches at 9 bases. With 3 bases clipped from V and 5 bases from J, the junction kept 8 bases outside the gene matches. Germline-derived CDR1 and CDR2 are SGDLS and YYNGEE. The CDR3 sequence is 15 residues long.

The chain employs TRBV2 and TRBJ1-6; tentatively, D is TRBD1 (6 bases). The V gene lost 11 bases and the J gene lost 7 bases, with 15 bases spanning the gap. The CDR3 is 13 residues long. Germline CDR1 and CDR2: SNHLY and FYNNEI. The CDR3 region has the DNA TGTGCCGGGAAGGACAGTACCAATTCACCCCTCCACTTT. Residues: CAGKDSTNSPLHF.

The rearrangement uses TRBV5-8 and TRBJ1-1; D not resolved. The germline V and J ends were trimmed by 0 bases and 2 bases, with 11 bases remaining between them. From germline, CDR1 is SGHTS and CDR2 YDEGEE. The CDR3 covers 15 residues. The CDR3 coding sequence is TGTGCCAGCAGCTTGGGGTACCCATCAAACACTGAAGCTTTCTTT. Protein sequence: CASSLGYPSNTEAFF. The entire variable domain, with the rest obtained from reference TRBV5-8 and TRBJ1-1, is as follows: EAGVTQSPTHLIKTRGQQATLRCSPISGHTSVYWYQQALGLGLQFLLWYDEGEERNRGNFPPRFSGRQFPNYSSELNVNALELEDSALYLCASSLGYPSNTEAFFGQGTRLTVV.

As DNA, the CDR3 is TGTGCCTCCCTAGGGCGAAGAGTCAATGAGCAGTTCTTC. Protein sequence: CASLGRRVNEQFF. The genes are TRBV2 and TRBJ2-1; D is ambiguous. Between the trimmed V and J ends, which lost 11 bases and 6 bases, there was a span of 17 bases. CDR1 SNHLY and CDR2 FYNNEI come from the germline V gene. CDR3 size: 13 residues.

In this sample, this clone turned up a few times. The chain couples TRBV30 to TRBJ1-1, with D uncertain. CDR3 length equals 13 residues. Germline V CDR1 and CDR2: GTSNPN, SVGIG (reference sequence). V shed 2 bases and J shed 9 bases, with 16 bases lying between them. CDR3 protein: CAWSRFAGSQAFF. The CDR3 nucleotides read TGTGCCTGGAGTAGGTTTGCGGGATCCCAAGCTTTCTTT.

CDR3 region: CATSANYGYTF. DNA for the CDR3: TGTGCCACCAGTGCTAACTATGGCTACACCTTC. The V and J genes are TRBV24-1 and TRBJ1-2; no reliable D call. The CDR3 extends over 11 amino acids. Trimming removed 5 bases at V and 0 bases at J, with 0 bases between. CDR1 is KGHDR, CDR2 SFDVKD, per germline.

The chain employs TRBV5-1 and TRBJ2-5; 13 bases are shared with TRBD2. CDR1 is SGHRS and CDR2 is YFSETQ in the germline V gene. The CDR3 is made up of 16 amino acids. The junction had 3 bases not matched to a gene; V was cut back by 0 bases and J by 4 bases. For the CDR3, the DNA is TGCGCCAGCAGCTTGGGACTAGCGGGAGGCGGAGAGACCCAGTACTTC. Protein: CASSLGLAGGGETQYF.

The chain carries TRBV7-8 and TRBJ2-6; no clear D gene. CDR3 size: 16 residues. Germline V gives CDR1 SGHVS, CDR2 FQNEAQ. The V gene lost 1 base and the J gene lost 0 bases, with 7 bases spanning the gap. CDR3 in amino acids: CASSLVVGSGANVLTF. The CDR3 bases are TGTGCCAGCAGCTTAGTAGTAGGCTCTGGGGCCAACGTCCTGACTTTC.

In this sample, this clone turned up a few times. V and J are TRBV19 and TRBJ2-3; no definite D call. The CDR3 totals 13 residues. V was cut by 7 bases and J by 4 bases, with 12 bases left in between. Germline V CDR1 and CDR2: LNHDA, SQIVND (reference sequence). CDR3 coding DNA: TGTGCCAGTAACTCAAGACTCGCAGATACGCAGTATTTT. As protein: CASNSRLADTQYF.

The V call is TRBV5-1, the J call TRBJ2-1; possibly TRBD1 for D (6 bases). Trimming took 4 bases from V and 4 from J, leaving 12 bases between them. Germline assignment: CDR1 SGHRS and CDR2 YFSETQ. This CDR3 comprises 14 residues. In DNA, the CDR3 is TGCGCCAGCAGCATTGGGACACTGTACAATGAGCAGTTCTTC. Its translation: CASSIGTLYNEQFF.